This is a list of T cell receptor beta chains from one sample in a study of blood T cell repertoires in COVID-19. Generated by immunoSEQ multiplex PCR, the TCRdb table keeps only in-frame clones and is missing some. The sample lists fewer than 400,000 clones, approximately 88% occurring once. The source material was PBMCs or T cells enriched from blood (not recorded which). The receptors come from a man aged 55 to 69 who had recovered from COVID-19. Both conserved end residues are trimmed from each CDR3. A D gene is named only where the DNA matches it firmly.

v_call	d_call	cdr3_length	cdr3_aa
TRBV28	.	12	ASSLSFSNQPQH
TRBV7-9	TRBD1	13	ASSVGTGSDQPQH
TRBV7-2	.	10	ASSLDFYEQY
TRBV10-3	.	15	AISETETLYSNQPQH
TRBV5-3	.	17	ARSLVGRGGPKFRDTQY
TRBV16	TRBD1	11	ASSQDRGYGYT
TRBV6-6	TRBD1	13	ASSKGQGNSYEQY
TRBV28	.	11	ASRQVPNEKLF
TRBV27	.	11	ASSSSTLYGYT
TRBV5-5	.	12	ASSLDRVYYEQY
TRBV4-2	TRBD1	13	ASSPLGQGGTEAF
TRBV5-1	TRBD2	15	ASSVGDYRVYQETQY
TRBV5-1	TRBD1	16	ASSLLQTGIATNEKLF